This T cell receptor (beta chain) was retrieved from a study of CD8 T cells in ankylosing spondylitis. The study's findings and limits: Disease-linked clones reportedly concentrated significantly in matched ankylosing spondylitis synovial fluid. What appeared characteristic of ankylosing spondylitis blood was a TCR beta motif of eight highly homologous variants.

This clonotype was seen a handful of times. Antigen unknown. TCRdb processed the 5' RACE reads anew with MiXCR; each CDR3 protein has one entry. The sample includes roughly 350,000 distinct CDR3 sequences, roughly 8% seen only once; the top ten take just over 14%. This CDR3 spans 18 amino acids. Trimming shortened V by 5 bases and J by 4 bases, and 25 bases separated the two germline ends. CDR1 SGHAT and CDR2 FQNNGV come from the germline V gene. The sequenced material came from blood, either unsorted or a sorted T cell fraction (not recorded which). The sequence was collected from a male donor with ankylosing spondylitis. The rearrangement uses TRBV11-2 and TRBJ2-3, with a tentative D call TRBD1 (6 bases). The CDR3 region has the DNA TGTGCCAGCAGCCCCCAGGGGAGACTCCCCGGGGCCGCAGATACGCAGTATTTT. This sequence encodes CASSPQGRLPGAADTQYF. The variable domain in full, completed from reference TRBV11-2 and TRBJ2-3, reads EAGVAQSPRYKIIEKRQSVAFWCNPISGHATLYWYQQILGQGPKLLIQFQNNGVVDDSQLPKDRFSAERLKGVDSTLKIQPAKLEDSAVYLCASSPQGRLPGAADTQYFGPGTRLTVL.